The entry below describes one T cell receptor (beta chain). It has no known antigen specificity. The junction shows a germline mismatch at one end, possibly a read error. This sample was included in a study of T cells in Graves' hyperthyroidism and ophthalmopathy (dated by TCRdb to between 2019 and 2020). Regarding the research as a whole: Peripheral blood was collected at initial diagnosis, before any treatment. According to the paper, TCR Vbeta CDR3 sequencing was carried out on 135 peripheral blood samples, which came from about 45 ophthalmopathy, 80 or so hyperthyroidism and some 17 progressor patients. A discovery cohort of around 98 patients, roughly 40 with Graves' ophthalmopathy and 57 with stable Graves' hyperthyroidism, was used to find distinguishing TCR V-J signatures. Thyroid tissue and blood T-cell repertoires from roughly six Graves' hyperthyroidism patients were also compared in the study. An independent validation cohort of 18 to 20 hyperthyroidism patients and more than 15 patients who later progressed to ophthalmopathy tested prospective prediction of ophthalmopathy. After blood sampling, hyperthyroidism patients were treated with methimazole at a starting dose of 30 mg daily, and ophthalmopathy patients were treated with high-dose intravenous methylprednisolone. The roughly 99 discovery patients were divided at random into training and test sets in a 7:3 ratio.

The TCR beta CDR3 regions were amplified from the RNA transcripts. For the first round of RT-PCR on the TCR CDR3, the HTBI primer set was used together with the Qiagen OneStep RT-PCR kit. Libraries were constructed in a second round of multiplex PCR, after which size selection and purification were performed. Paired-end sequencing of the libraries was performed with 100 bp reads on an Illumina HiSeq2000. The authors' analysis ran thus. Raw data were processed with SOAPnuke, discarding reads with adapters, uncalled bases, mean Phred below 15, or no exact constant-primer or identifier match. COPE v1.2.5 was used to merge the high-quality paired reads, and each unique nucleotide sequence was defined as a clonotype. MiTCR v1.1 was used to align the clonotypes against IMGT TRBV, TRBD and TRBJ reference segments. The analysis was restricted to V-J combinations with a frequency above 0.0001, which together covered roughly 99% of the repertoires. A TCS score was defined as the ratio of F50 (clonal expansion) to E x V (chaos), with BLOSUM62-based TCRdist applied between CDR3 peptides within each V-J. Welch's t-statistics and random forest reduced just over 500 V-J features to under 15, which were used in a naive Bayes classifier (R e1071). TCRdb applied fastp at Q25 and MiXCR to the public reads, then kept only in-frame beta chains. Each CDR3 protein gets just one entry, which takes the most common genes and DNA from the rows behind it. The V and J calls were determined by TCRdb, not by the authors. For this sample the table gives 200,000 to 250,000 distinct CDR3 sequences, of which less than 20% were detected only once. 28% of the sample comes from the top ten.

Points the paper makes about the study in general: During validation, the model predicted progression to ophthalmopathy a median of around six months ahead of onset, with around 65% sensitivity and less than 85% specificity. In cross-validation, a model built on a 13 V-J signature told ophthalmopathy apart from stable hyperthyroidism with approximately 90% sensitivity and about 81% specificity, and in testing the same model reached 80%/75%. Sample size was not statistically predetermined, and blinding of investigators to group allocation was not performed. Blood samples also contained most of the expanded thyroid clonotypes (frequency above 0.001), which suggests that blood repertoires may reflect thyroid immune responses.

The CDR3 starts with the cysteine, ends with the phenylalanine, and has 13 residues. Only the CDR3 part of the read is kept: 39 bases, read in frame from the first base. Taken from the germline V gene (reference sequence), the CDR1 and CDR2 loops are SGHNT and YYREEE. Moderately to severely active disease, a Clinical Activity Score of at least 3, a NOSPECS grade of at least 4, and a duration under 3 months were present in ophthalmopathy patients. Exclusion was applied to patients with uncontrolled infections, other autoimmune diseases, pregnancy or lactation. Diagnoses were based on clinical symptoms, serum thyroxine and TRAb, thyroid ultrasound and orbital computed tomography. PBMCs were separated from 10 ml of fresh peripheral blood using Ficoll-Paque density gradient centrifugation. Trizol reagent was used to extract total RNA, and RNA quality was then checked on an Agilent 2100 Bioanalyzer.

The origin of this receptor is a woman between 18 and 30 years old with Graves' ophthalmopathy. The chain was built from TRBV5-4 and TRBJ2-7; TRBD2 is a weak D gene call, 5 bases matching. Sequencing was done on a sample of blood. The CDR3 is CANSLAGGNEQYF. The nucleotide sequence reads as follows: TGTGCCAACAGCTTGGCGGGTGGGAACGAGCAGTACTTC.